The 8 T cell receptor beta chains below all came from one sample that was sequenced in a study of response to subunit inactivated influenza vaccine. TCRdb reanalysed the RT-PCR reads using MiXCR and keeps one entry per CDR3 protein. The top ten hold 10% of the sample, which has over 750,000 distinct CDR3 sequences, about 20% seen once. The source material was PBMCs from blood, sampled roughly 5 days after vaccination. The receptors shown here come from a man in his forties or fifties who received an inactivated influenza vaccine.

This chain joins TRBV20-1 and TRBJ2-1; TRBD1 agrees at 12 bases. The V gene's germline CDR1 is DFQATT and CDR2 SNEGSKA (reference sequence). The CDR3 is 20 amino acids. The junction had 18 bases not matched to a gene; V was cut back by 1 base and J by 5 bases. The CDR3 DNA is TGCAGTGCTAGAGGAAGGGACAGGGGGCTTTGGCTAGCGGGTAACAATGAGCAGTTCTTC. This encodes CSARGRDRGLWLAGNNEQFF.

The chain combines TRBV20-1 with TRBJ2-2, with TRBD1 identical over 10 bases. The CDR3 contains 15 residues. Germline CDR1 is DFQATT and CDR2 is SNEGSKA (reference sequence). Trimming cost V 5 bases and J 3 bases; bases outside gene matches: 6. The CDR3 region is CSARDRGRDTGELFF. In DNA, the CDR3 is TGCAGTGCTCGTGACAGGGGGCGCGACACCGGGGAGCTGTTTTTT.

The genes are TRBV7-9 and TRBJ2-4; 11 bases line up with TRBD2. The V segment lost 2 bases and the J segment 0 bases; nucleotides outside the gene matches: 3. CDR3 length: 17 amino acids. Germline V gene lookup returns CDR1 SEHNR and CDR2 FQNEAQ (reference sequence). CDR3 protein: CASSLLAGGLAKNIQYF. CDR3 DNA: TGTGCCAGCAGCTTACTAGCGGGGGGACTAGCCAAAAACATTCAGTACTTC.

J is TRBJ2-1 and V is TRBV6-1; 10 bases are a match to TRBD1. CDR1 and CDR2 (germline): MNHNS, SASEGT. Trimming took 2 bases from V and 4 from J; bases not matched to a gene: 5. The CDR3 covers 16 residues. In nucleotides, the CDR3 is TGTGCCAGCAGTGAATTTCGGACAGGGGGTTACAATGAGCAGTTCTTC. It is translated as CASSEFRTGGYNEQFF.

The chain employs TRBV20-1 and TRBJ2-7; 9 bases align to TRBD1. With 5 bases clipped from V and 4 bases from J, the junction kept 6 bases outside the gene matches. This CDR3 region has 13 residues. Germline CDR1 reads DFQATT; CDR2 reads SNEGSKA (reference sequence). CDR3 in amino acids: CSAVRDRVYEQYF. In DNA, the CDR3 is TGCAGTGCTGTCCGGGACAGGGTGTACGAGCAGTACTTC.

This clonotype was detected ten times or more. The CDR3 nucleotides are TGTGCCAGCAGTTACGCTCCAGGCACTGGAAACACCATATATTTT. This encodes CASSYAPGTGNTIYF. The chain recombines TRBV6-5 with TRBJ1-3; D unresolved. The germline V gene encodes CDR1 MNHEY and CDR2 SVGAGI. Trimming took 2 bases from V and 2 from J, leaving 10 bases between them. CDR3 length: 15 amino acids.

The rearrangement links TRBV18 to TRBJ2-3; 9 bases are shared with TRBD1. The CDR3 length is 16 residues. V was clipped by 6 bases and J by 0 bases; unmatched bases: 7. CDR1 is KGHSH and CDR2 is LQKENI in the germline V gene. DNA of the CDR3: TGTGCCAGCTCTCCAACCGGGACAGGGAGCACAGATACGCAGTATTTT. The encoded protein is CASSPTGTGSTDTQYF.

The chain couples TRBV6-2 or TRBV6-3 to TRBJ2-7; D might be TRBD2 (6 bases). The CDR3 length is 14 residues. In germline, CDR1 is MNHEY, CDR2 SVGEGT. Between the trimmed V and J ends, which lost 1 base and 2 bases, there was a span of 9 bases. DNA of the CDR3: TGTGCCAGCAGTTACTTTGGCGGGACCTACGAGCAGTACTTC. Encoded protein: CASSYFGGTYEQYF.